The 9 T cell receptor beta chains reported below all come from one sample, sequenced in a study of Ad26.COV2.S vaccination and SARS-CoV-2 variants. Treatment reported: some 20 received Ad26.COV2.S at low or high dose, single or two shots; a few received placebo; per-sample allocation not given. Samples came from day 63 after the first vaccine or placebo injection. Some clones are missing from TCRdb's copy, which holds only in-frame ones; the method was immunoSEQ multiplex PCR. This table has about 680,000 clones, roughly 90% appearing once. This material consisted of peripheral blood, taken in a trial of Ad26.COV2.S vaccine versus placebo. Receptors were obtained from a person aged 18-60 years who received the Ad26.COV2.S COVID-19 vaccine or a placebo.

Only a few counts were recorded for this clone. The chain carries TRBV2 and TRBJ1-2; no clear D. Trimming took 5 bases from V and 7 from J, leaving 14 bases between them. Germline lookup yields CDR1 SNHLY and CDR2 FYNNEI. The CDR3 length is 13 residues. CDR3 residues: CASSLDGRGGYTF. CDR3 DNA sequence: TGTGCCAGCAGTTTGGACGGCCGGGGTGGCTACACCTTC.

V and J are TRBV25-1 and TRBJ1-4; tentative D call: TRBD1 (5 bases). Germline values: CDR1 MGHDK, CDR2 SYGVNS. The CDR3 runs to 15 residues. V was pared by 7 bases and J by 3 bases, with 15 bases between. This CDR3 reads CASTGHLGSNEKLFF. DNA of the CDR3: TGTGCCAGCACGGGGCATTTGGGGTCTAATGAAAAACTGTTTTTT.

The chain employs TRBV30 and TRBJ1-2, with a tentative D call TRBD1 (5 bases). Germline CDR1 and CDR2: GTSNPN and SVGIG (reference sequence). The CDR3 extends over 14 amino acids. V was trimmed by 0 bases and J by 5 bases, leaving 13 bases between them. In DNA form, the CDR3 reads TGTGCCTGGAGTGTACTTAGCCGGGGGTATGGCTACACCTTC. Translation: CAWSVLSRGYGYTF.

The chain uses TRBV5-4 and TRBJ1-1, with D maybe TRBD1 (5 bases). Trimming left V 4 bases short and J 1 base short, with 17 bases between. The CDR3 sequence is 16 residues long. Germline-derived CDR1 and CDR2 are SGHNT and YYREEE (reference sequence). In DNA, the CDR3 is TGTGCCAGCAGCGACCGGGACGGGAGGACGAACACTGAAGCTTTCTTT. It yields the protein CASSDRDGRTNTEAFF.

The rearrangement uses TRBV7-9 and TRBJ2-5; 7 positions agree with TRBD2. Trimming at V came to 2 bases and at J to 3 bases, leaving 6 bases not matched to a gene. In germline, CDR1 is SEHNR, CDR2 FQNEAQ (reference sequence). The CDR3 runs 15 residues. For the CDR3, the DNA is TGTGCCAGCAGCTTATGGGGGAGGGCCGAAGAGACCCAGTACTTC. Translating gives CASSLWGRAEETQYF.

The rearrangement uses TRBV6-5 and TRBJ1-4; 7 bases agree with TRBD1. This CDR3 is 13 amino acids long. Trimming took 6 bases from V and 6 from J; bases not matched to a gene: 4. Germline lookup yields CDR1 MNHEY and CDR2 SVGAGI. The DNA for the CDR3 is TGTGCCAGCAGGTCAGGGGGAGATGAAAAACTGTTTTTT. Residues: CASRSGGDEKLFF.

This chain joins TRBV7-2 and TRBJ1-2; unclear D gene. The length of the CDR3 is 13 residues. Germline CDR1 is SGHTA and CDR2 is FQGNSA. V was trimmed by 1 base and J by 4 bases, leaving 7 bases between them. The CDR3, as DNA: TGTGCCAGCAGCTTAGAGATAACCTATGGCTACACCTTC. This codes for CASSLEITYGYTF.

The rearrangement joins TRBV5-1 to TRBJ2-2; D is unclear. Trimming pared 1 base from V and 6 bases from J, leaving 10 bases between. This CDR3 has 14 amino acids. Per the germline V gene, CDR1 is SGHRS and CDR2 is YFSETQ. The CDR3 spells CASSLIVGAGELFF. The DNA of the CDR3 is TGCGCCAGCAGCTTGATCGTTGGGGCCGGGGAGCTGTTTTTT.

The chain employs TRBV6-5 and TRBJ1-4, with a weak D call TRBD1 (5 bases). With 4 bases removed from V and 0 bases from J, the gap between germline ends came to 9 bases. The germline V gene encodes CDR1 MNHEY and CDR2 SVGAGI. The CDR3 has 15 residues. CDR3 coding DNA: TGTGCCAGCAGTTCACAGGCCGCAACTAATGAAAAACTGTTTTTT. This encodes CASSSQAATNEKLFF.